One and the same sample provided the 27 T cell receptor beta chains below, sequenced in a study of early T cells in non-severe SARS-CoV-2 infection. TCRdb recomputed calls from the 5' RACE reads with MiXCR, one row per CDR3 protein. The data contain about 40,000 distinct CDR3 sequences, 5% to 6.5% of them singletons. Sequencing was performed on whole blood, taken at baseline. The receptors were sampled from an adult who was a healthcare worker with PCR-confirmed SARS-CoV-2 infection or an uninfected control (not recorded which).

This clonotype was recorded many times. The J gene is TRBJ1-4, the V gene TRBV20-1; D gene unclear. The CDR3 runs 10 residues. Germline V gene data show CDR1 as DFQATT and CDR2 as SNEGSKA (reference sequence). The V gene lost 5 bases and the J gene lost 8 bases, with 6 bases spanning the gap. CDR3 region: CSAAREKLFF. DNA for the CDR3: TGCAGTGCTGCGCGAGAAAAACTGTTTTTT.

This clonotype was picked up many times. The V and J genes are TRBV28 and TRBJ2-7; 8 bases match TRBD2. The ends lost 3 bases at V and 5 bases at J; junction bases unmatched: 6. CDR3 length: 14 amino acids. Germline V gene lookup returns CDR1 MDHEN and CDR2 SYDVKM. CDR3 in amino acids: CASSLGLVRNEQYV. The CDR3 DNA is TGTGCCAGCAGTTTGGGACTAGTACGGAACGAGCAGTACGTC.

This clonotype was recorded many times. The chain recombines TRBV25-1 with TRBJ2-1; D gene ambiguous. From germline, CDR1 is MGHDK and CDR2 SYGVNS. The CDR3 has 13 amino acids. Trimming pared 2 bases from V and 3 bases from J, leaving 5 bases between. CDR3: CASSERVYNEQFF. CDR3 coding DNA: TGTGCCAGCAGTGAAAGGGTCTACAATGAGCAGTTCTTC.

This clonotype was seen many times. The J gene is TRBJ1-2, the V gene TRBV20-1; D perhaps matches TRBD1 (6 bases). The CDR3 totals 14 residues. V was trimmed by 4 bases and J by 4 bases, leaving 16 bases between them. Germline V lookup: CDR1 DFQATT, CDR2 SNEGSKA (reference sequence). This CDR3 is CSAMTAGATYGYTF. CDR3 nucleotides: TGCAGTGCTATGACGGCAGGGGCTACCTATGGCTACACCTTC.

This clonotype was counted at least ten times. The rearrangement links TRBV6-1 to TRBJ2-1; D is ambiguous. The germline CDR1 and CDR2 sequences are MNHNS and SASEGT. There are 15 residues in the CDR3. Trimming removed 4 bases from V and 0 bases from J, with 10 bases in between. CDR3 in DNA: TGTGCCAGCAGTGGAGAGTGGTACTCCTACAATGAGCAGTTCTTC. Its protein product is CASSGEWYSYNEQFF.

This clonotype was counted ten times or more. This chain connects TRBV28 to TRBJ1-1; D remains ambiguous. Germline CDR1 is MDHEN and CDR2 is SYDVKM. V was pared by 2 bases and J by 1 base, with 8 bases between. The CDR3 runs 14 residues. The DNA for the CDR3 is TGTGCCAGCAGTTTAGAAAGGGAGAACACTGAAGCTTTCTTT. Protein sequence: CASSLERENTEAFF. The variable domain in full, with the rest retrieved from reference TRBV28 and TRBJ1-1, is DVKVTQSSRYLVKRTGEKVFLECVQDMDHENMFWYRQDPGLGLRLIYFSYDVKMKEKGDIPEGYSVSREKKERFSLILESASTNQTSMYLCASSLERENTEAFFGQGTRLTVV.

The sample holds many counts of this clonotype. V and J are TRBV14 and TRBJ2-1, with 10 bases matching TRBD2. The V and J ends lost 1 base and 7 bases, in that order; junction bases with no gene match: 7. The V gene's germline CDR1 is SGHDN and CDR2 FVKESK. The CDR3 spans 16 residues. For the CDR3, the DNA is TGTGCCAGCAGCCAAGGATCGCTAGCGGGAGTGAATGAGCAGTTCTTC. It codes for CASSQGSLAGVNEQFF.

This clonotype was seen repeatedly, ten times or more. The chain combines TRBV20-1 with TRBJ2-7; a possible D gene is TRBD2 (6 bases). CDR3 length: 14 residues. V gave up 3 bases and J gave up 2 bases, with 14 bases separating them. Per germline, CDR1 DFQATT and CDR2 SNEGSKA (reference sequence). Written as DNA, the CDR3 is TGCAGTGCTAGTCCTTCGGGAGATACCTACGAGCAGTACTTC. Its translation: CSASPSGDTYEQYF.

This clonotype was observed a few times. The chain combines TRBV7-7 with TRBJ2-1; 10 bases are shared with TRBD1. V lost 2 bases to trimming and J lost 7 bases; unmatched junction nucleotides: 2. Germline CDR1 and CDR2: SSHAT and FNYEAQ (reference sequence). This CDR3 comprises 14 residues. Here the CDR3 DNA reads TGTGCCAGCAGCTTATCGGGACAGGGGAATGAGCAGTTCTTC. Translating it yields CASSLSGQGNEQFF.

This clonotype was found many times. CDR3 amino acids: CASRLAPGHQGSPTGRSYEQYV. CDR3 coding DNA: TGTGCAAGTCGCTTAGCCCCCGGCCACCAGGGCAGTCCTACGGGACGATCCTACGAGCAGTACGTC. This chain joins TRBV12-2 and TRBJ2-7; whether TRBD1, the table's D call, matches the DNA was not checked. TRBV12-2 is given as a pseudogene. CDR3 length: 22 amino acids.

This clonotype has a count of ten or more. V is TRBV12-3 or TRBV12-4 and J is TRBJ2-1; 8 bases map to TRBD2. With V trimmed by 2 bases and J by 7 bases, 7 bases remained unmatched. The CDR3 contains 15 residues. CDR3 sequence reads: CASSLLSGRNNEQFF. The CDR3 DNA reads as TGTGCCAGCAGTTTACTAAGCGGGAGAAATAATGAGCAGTTCTTC.

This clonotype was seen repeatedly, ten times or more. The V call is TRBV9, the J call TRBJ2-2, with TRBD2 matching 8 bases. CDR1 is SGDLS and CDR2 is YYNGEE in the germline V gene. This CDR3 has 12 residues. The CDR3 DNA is TGTGCTACTAGCGGGAACACCGGGGAGCTGTTTTTT. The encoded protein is CATSGNTGELFF.

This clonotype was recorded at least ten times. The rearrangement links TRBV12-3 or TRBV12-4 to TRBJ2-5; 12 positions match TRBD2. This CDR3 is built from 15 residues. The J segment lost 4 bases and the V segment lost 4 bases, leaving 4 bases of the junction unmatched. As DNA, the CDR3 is TGTGCCAGCAGTTCTAGCGGGAGGGCCGGAGAGACCCAGTACTTC. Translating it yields CASSSSGRAGETQYF.

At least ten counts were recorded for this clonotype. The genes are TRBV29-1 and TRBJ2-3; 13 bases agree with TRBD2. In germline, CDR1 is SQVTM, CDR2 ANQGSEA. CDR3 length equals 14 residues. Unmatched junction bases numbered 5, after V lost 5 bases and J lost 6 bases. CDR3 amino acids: CSVKMTSGRDTQYF. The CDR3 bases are TGCAGCGTTAAAATGACTAGCGGGAGGGATACGCAGTATTTT.

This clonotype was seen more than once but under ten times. The CDR3: CASSQGQGVRDTQYF. Here the CDR3 DNA reads TGTGCCAGCAGCCAGGGACAGGGGGTCCGGGATACGCAGTATTTT. The gene calls are TRBV12-3 or TRBV12-4 and TRBJ2-3; 11 nucleotides match TRBD1. V shed 6 bases and J 6 bases; nucleotides not matched to a gene: 8. This CDR3 is built from 15 residues.

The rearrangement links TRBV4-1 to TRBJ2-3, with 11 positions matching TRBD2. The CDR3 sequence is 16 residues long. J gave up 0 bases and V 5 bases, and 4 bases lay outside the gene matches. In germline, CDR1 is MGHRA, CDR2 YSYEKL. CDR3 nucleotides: TGCGCCAGCAGCACCAGGACTAGCGGGAGCACAGATACGCAGTATTTT. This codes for CASSTRTSGSTDTQYF.

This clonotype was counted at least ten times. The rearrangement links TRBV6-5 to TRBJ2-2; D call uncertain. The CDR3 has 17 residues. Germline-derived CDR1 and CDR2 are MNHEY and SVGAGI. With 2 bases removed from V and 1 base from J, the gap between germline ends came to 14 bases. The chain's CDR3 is CASSYDGRKLNTGELFF. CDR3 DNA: TGTGCCAGCAGTTACGACGGACGGAAACTGAACACCGGGGAGCTGTTTTTT.

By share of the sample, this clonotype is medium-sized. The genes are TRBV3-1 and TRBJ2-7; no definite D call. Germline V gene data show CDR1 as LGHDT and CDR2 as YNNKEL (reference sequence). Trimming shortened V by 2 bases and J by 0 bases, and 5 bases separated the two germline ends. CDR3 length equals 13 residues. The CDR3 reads CASSQNDSYEQYV. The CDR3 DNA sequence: TGTGCCAGCAGCCAAAATGACTCCTACGAGCAGTACGTC.

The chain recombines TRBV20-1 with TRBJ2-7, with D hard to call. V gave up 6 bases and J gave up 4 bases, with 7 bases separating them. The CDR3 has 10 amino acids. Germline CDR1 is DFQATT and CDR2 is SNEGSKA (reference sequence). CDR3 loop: CSASLYEQYF. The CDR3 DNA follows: TGCAGTGCCTCCCTTTACGAGCAGTACTTC.

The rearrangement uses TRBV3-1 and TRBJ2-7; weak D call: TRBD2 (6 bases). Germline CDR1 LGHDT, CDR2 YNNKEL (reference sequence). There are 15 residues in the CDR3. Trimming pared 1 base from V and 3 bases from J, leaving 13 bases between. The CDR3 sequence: CASSQGGLTLYEQYF. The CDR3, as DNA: TGTGCCAGCAGCCAAGGGGGACTGACCCTCTACGAGCAGTACTTC.

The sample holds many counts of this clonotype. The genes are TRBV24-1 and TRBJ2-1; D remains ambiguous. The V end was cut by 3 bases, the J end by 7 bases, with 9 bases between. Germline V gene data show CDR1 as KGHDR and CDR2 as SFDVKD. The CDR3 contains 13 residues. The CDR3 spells CATSDTGWNEQFF. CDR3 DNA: TGTGCCACCAGTGATACCGGTTGGAATGAGCAGTTCTTC.

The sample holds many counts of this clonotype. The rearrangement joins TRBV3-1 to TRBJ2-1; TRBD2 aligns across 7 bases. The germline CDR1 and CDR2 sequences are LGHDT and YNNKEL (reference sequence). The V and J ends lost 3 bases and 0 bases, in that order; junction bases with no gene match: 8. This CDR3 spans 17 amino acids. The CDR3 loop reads CASSHLRWEGSYNEQFF. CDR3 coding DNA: TGTGCCAGCAGCCATTTGCGGTGGGAGGGCTCCTACAATGAGCAGTTCTTC.

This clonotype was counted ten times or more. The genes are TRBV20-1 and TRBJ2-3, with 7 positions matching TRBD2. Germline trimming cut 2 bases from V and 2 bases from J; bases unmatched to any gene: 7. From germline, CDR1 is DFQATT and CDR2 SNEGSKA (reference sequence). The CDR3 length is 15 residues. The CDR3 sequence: CSARKGTTNTDTQYF. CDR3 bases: TGCAGTGCTAGAAAAGGGACTACCAACACAGATACGCAGTATTTT.

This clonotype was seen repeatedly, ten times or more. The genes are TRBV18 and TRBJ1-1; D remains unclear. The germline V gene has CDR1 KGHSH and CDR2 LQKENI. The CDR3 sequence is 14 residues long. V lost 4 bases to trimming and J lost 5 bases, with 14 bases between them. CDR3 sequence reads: CASSRAGEGTEAFF. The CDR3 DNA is TGTGCCAGCTCACGGGCCGGGGAAGGGACTGAAGCTTTCTTT.

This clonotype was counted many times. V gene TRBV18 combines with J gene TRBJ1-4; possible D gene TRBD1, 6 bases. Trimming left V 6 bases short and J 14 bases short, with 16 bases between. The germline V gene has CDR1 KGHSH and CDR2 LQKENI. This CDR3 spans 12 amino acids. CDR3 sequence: CASSLERTALFF. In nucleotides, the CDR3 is TGTGCCAGCTCCCTCGAACGGACAGCGCTGTTTTTT.

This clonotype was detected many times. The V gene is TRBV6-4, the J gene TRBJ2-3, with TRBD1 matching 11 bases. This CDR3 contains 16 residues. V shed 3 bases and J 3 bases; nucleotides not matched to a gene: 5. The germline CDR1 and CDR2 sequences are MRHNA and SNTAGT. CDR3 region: CASSDLGQGATDTQYF. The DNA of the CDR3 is TGTGCCAGCAGTGATTTAGGACAGGGGGCTACAGATACGCAGTATTTT.

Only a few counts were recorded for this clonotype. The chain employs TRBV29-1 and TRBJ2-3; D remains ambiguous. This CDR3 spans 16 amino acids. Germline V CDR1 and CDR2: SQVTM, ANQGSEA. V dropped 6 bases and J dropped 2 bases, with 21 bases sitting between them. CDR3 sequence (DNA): TGCAGCGTCCGTCGGATCCACCTCAAAGACACAGATACGCAGTATTTT. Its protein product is CSVRRIHLKDTDTQYF.